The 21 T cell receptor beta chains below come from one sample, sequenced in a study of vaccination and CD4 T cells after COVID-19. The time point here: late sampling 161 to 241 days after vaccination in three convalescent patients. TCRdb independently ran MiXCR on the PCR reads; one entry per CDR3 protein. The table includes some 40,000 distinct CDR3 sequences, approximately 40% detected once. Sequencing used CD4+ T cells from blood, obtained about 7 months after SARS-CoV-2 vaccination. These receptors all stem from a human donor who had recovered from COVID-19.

CDR3 loop: CASSQGRNTEAFF. In DNA, the CDR3 is TGTGCCAGCAGTCAGGGGAGGAACACTGAAGCTTTCTTT. The J gene is TRBJ1-1, the V gene TRBV12-3 or TRBV12-4, with a weak D call TRBD1 (6 bases). Trimming stripped 5 bases from V and 1 base from J, with 8 bases between. The CDR3 is made up of 13 amino acids.

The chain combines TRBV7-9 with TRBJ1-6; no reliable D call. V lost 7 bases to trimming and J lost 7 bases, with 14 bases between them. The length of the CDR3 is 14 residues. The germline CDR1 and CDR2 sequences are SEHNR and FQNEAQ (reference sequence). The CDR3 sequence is CASNRLGENSPLHF. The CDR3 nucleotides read TGTGCCAGCAACCGTCTGGGTGAGAATTCACCCCTCCACTTT.

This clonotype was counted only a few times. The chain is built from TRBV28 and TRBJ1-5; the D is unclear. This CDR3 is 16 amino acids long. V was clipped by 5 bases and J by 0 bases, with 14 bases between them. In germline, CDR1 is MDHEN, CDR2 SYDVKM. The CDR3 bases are TGTGCCAGCAGTGCCCCGCGGGCGGTTAGCAATCAGCCCCAGCATTTT. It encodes CASSAPRAVSNQPQHF.

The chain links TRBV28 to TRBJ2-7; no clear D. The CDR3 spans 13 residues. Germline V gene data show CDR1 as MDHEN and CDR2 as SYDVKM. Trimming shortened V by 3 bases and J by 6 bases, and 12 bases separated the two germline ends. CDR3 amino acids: CASSLPGRREQYF. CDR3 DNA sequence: TGTGCCAGCAGTTTGCCAGGTAGGCGCGAGCAGTACTTC.

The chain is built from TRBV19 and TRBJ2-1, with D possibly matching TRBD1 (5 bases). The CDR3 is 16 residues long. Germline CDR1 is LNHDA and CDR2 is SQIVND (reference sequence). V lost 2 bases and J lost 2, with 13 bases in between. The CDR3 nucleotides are TGTGCCAGTAGTATAATCAGGCAGGGAACCTACAATGAGCAGTTCTTC. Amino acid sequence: CASSIIRQGTYNEQFF.

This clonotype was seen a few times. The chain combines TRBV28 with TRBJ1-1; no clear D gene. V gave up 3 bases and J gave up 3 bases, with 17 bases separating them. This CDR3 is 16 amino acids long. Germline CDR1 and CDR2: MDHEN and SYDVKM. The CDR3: CASSFGHLASDTEAFF. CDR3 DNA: TGTGCCAGCAGTTTCGGGCATTTAGCCAGCGACACTGAAGCTTTCTTT.

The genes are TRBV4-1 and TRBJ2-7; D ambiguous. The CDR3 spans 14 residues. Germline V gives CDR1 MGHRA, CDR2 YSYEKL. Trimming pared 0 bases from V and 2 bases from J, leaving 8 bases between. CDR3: CASSQEGRTYEQYF. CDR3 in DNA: TGCGCCAGCAGCCAAGAGGGCAGAACCTACGAGCAGTACTTC.

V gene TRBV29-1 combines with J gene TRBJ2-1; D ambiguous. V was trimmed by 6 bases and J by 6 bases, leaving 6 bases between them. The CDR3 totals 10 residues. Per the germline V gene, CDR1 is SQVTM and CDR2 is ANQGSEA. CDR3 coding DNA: TGCAGCGTAGCCGTCAATGAGCAGTTCTTC. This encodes CSVAVNEQFF.

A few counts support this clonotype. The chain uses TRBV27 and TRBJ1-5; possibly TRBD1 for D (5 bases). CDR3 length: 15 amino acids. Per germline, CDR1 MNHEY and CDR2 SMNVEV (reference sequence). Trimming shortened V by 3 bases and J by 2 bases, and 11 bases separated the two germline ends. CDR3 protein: CASSFSGTGNQPQHF. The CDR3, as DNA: TGTGCCAGCAGTTTTTCGGGGACGGGCAATCAGCCCCAGCATTTT.

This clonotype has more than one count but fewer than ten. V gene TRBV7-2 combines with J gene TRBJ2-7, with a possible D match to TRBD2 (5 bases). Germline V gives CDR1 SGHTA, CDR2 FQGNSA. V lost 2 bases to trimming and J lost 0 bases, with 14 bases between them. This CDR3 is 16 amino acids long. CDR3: CASSLPGSVSSYEQYF. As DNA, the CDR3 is TGTGCCAGCAGCTTACCCGGTAGCGTTAGCTCCTACGAGCAGTACTTC.

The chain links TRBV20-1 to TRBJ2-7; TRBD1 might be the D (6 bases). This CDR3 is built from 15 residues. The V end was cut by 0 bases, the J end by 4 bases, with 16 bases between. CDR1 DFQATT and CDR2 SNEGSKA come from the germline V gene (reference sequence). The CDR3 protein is CSARDRSGDEYEQYF. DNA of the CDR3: TGCAGTGCTAGAGATCGTTCAGGGGATGAGTACGAGCAGTACTTC.

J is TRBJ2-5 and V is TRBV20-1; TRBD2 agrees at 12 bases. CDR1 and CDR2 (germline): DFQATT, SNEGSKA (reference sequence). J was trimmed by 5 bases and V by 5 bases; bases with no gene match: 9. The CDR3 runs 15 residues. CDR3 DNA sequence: TGCAGTGCTGGATCTAGCGGGAGGGCCGGGGAGACCCAGTACTTC. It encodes CSAGSSGRAGETQYF.

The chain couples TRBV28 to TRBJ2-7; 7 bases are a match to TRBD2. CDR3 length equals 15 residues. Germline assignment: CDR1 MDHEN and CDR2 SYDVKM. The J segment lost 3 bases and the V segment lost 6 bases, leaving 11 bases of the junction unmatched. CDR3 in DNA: TGTGCCAGCAGCCCTCGGACTAGTGTCGTCTACGAGCAGTACTTC. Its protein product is CASSPRTSVVYEQYF. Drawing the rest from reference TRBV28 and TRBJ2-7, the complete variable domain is DVKVTQSSRYLVKRTGEKVFLECVQDMDHENMFWYRQDPGLGLRLIYFSYDVKMKEKGDIPEGYSVSREKKERFSLILESASTNQTSMYLCASSPRTSVVYEQYFGPGTRLTVT.

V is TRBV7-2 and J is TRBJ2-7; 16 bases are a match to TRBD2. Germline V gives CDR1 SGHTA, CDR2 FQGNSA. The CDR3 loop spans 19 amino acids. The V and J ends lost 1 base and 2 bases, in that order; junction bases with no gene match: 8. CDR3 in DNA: TGTGCCAGCAGCTTAGGGGGGTTCGGGACTAGCGGGAGGGCCTACGAGCAGTACTTC. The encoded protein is CASSLGGFGTSGRAYEQYF. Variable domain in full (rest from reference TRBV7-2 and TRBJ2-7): GAGVSQSPSNKVTEKGKDVELRCDPISGHTALYWYRQSLGQGLEFLIYFQGNSAPDKSGLPSDRFSAERTGGSVSTLTIQRTQQEDSAVYLCASSLGGFGTSGRAYEQYFGPGTRLTVT.

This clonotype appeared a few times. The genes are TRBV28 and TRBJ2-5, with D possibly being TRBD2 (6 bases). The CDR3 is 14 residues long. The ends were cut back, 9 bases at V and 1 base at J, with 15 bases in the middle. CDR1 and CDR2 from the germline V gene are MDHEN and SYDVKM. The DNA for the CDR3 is TGTGCCAGTGGGTTTAGCGGAAGCCAAGAGACCCAGTACTTC. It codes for CASGFSGSQETQYF.

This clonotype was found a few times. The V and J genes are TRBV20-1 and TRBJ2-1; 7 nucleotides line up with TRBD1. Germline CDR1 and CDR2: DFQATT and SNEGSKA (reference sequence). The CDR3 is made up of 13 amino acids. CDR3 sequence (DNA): TGCGGCTTACAGGGGTTCCCCTACAATGAGCAGTTCTTC. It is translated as CGLQGFPYNEQFF.

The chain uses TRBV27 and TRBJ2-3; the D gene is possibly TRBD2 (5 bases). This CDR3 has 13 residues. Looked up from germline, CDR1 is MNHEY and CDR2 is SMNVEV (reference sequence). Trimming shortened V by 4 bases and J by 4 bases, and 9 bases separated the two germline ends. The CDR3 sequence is CASSYRGADTQYF. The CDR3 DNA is TGTGCCAGCAGTTATCGGGGTGCAGATACGCAGTATTTT.

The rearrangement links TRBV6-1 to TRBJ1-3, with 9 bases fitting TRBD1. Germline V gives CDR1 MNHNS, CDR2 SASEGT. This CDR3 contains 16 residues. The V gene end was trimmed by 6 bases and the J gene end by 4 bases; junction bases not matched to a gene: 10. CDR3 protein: CASRARDRVTGNTIYF. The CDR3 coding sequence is TGTGCCAGCAGGGCCCGGGACAGGGTTACGGGAAACACCATATATTTT.

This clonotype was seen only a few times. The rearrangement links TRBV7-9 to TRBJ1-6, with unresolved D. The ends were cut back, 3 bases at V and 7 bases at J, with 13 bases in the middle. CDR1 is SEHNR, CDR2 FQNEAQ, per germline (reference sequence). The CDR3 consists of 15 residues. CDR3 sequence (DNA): TGTGCCAGCAGCTTCGACTGGACGGCGAATTCACCCCTCCACTTT. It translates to CASSFDWTANSPLHF.

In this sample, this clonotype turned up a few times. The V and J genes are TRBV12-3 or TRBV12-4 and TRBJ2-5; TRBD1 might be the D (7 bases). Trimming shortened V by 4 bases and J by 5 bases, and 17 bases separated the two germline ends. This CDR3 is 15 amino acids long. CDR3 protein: CASSSQGGPGETQYF. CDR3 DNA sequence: TGTGCCAGCAGTTCTCAGGGGGGACCAGGGGAGACCCAGTACTTC.

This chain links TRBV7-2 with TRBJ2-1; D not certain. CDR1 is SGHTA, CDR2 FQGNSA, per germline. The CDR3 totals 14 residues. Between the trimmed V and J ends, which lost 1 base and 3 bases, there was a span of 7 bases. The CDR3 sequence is CASSLEGGYNEQFF. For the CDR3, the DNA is TGTGCCAGCAGCTTAGAGGGCGGCTACAATGAGCAGTTCTTC.